A single sample gave rise to the 23 T cell receptor beta chains below, sequenced in a study of regulatory T cells in long-lasting Graves disease. Sample time point: persistent/refractory GD, antithyroid drugs over 5 years with positive TRAb. The authors made the TCR library using RNA they extracted from PBMCs. Construction of TCR beta libraries relied on iRepertoire HTBI primers and on Arm-PCR targeting CDR3 regions. A single record per CDR3 protein comes from TCRdb applying MiXCR to the multiplex PCR reads. The sample yields a few hundred thousand distinct CDR3 sequences, about 20% seen once. Specimen: peripheral blood mononuclear cells (PBMCs), collected when the disease was refractory, from a patient treated with antithyroid drugs. The receptors derive from a female donor with Graves disease.

This clonotype was counted only a few times. V usage is TRBV29-1 and J usage is TRBJ2-1; 9 positions match TRBD2. The CDR3 runs to 14 residues. The germline V gene encodes CDR1 SQVTM and CDR2 ANQGSEA. Trimming cost V 1 base and J 7 bases; bases outside gene matches: 5. The chain's CDR3 is CSVEGLAGVNEQFF. CDR3 bases: TGCAGCGTTGAAGGGTTAGCGGGAGTGAATGAGCAGTTCTTC.

This chain uses TRBV9 with TRBJ2-7, with TRBD2 identical over 8 bases. Trimming cost V 0 bases and J 7 bases; bases outside gene matches: 9. Germline CDR1 reads SGDLS; CDR2 reads YYNGEE. This CDR3 has 15 residues. CDR3 region: CASSVDGGGVREQYF. The DNA of the CDR3 is TGTGCCAGCAGCGTAGACGGGGGGGGGGTGAGAGAGCAGTACTTC. The full variable domain, its missing parts supplied by reference TRBV9 and TRBJ2-7, is DSGVTQTPKHLITATGQRVTLRCSPRSGDLSVYWYQQSLDQGLQFLIQYYNGEERAKGNILERFSAQQFPDLHSELNLSSLELGDSALYFCASSVDGGGVREQYFGPGTRLTVT.

This clonotype was detected many times. The rearrangement uses TRBV6-5 and TRBJ1-1, with D tentatively TRBD1 (5 bases). V was clipped by 2 bases and J by 2 bases, with 9 bases between them. This CDR3 is 14 amino acids long. The germline V gene has CDR1 MNHEY and CDR2 SVGAGI. The chain's CDR3 is CASSYGTGNTEAFF. The CDR3 nucleotides read TGTGCCAGCAGTTACGGTACAGGAAACACTGAAGCTTTCTTT.

This clonotype was found many times. The CDR3 here is CSARETQYF. The CDR3 bases are TGCAGTGCTAGGGAGACCCAGTACTTC. The rearrangement links TRBV20-1 to TRBJ2-5; D unresolved. Germline CDR1 is DFQATT and CDR2 is SNEGSKA (reference sequence). CDR3 length: 9 residues. V was clipped by 3 bases and J by 5 bases, with 1 base between them.

CDR3 DNA: TGTGCCAGCAGTTTAGTACTAGCGGGAGACACCGGGGAGCTGTTTTTT. As protein: CASSLVLAGDTGELFF. J is TRBJ2-2 and V is TRBV28; 11 nucleotides line up with TRBD2. The CDR3 is 16 residues long. The germline V gene encodes CDR1 MDHEN and CDR2 SYDVKM. Unmatched junction bases numbered 2, after V lost 2 bases and J lost 3 bases.

This clonotype was picked up a small number of times. The V gene is TRBV20-1, the J gene TRBJ1-5; D is ambiguous. V lost 4 bases and J lost 5, with 12 bases in between. Germline values: CDR1 DFQATT, CDR2 SNEGSKA (reference sequence). The CDR3 covers 13 residues. CDR3 DNA: TGCAGTGCTATAGTGGATTACGATCAGCCCCAGCATTTT. Its translation is CSAIVDYDQPQHF.

This clonotype was observed many times. V and J are TRBV12-3 or TRBV12-4 and TRBJ1-1, with 7 bases lining up with TRBD1. V shed 5 bases and J 2 bases; nucleotides not matched to a gene: 8. CDR3 length equals 15 residues. The chain's CDR3 is CASSGNRGGNTEAFF. CDR3 sequence (DNA): TGTGCCAGCAGTGGGAACAGGGGAGGAAACACTGAAGCTTTCTTT.

With regard to this clonotype: One end of the junction does not line up with germline, which may come from a read error. This chain connects TRBV19 to TRBJ2-6, with 11 positions matching TRBD1. This CDR3 is built from 17 residues. CDR1 is LNHDA and CDR2 is SQIVND in the germline V gene (reference sequence). The CDR3 nucleotides are TGTACCAGTAGTAGAGGACAGGGGGCAGGTGGGGCCAACGTCCTGACTTTC. It codes for CTSSRGQGAGGANVLTF.

This chain uses TRBV7-2 with TRBJ2-1; no reliable D call. Trimming removed 3 bases from V and 5 bases from J, with 8 bases in between. The germline CDR1 and CDR2 sequences are SGHTA and FQGNSA. The CDR3 is 13 residues long. The CDR3 coding sequence is TGTGCCAGCAGCTTCACGGAAAACAATGAGCAGTTCTTC. It yields the protein CASSFTENNEQFF. The full variable domain, its missing parts supplied by reference TRBV7-2 and TRBJ2-1, is GAGVSQSPSNKVTEKGKDVELRCDPISGHTALYWYRQSLGQGLEFLIYFQGNSAPDKSGLPSDRFSAERTGGSVSTLTIQRTQQEDSAVYLCASSFTENNEQFFGPGTRLTVL.

The rearrangement joins TRBV5-8 to TRBJ2-3, with 12 bases that match TRBD2. Germline V CDR1 and CDR2: SGHTS, YDEGEE. The CDR3 consists of 16 residues. V was pared by 4 bases and J by 5 bases, with 8 bases of the junction left unmatched. The DNA of the CDR3 is TGTGCCAGCAGCGACCGACTAGCGGGAGCGGGAGATACGCAGTATTTT. It translates to CASSDRLAGAGDTQYF.

This clonotype occurred many times. The V and J genes are TRBV28 and TRBJ1-1, with D possibly matching TRBD1 (6 bases). V was cut by 6 bases and J by 7 bases, with 12 bases left in between. The V gene's germline CDR1 is MDHEN and CDR2 SYDVKM. The length of the CDR3 is 12 residues. The CDR3 DNA follows: TGTGCCAGCAGCACCGGGACACTTGAAGCTTTCTTT. Amino acid sequence: CASSTGTLEAFF.

The table lists this clonotype with many counts. This chain joins TRBV2 and TRBJ2-7; 10 bases agree with TRBD2. J lost 5 bases, V lost 1 base, and 5 bases had no gene match. The germline gives CDR1 SNHLY, CDR2 FYNNEI. This CDR3 spans 15 amino acids. This CDR3 reads CASSEELAGADEQYF. As DNA, the CDR3 is TGTGCCAGCAGTGAAGAGCTAGCGGGAGCTGACGAGCAGTACTTC. Together with reference TRBV2 and TRBJ2-7, the CDR3 gives the full variable domain: EPEVTQTPSHQVTQMGQEVILRCVPISNHLYFYWYRQILGQKVEFLVSFYNNEISEKSEIFDDQFSVERPDGSNFTLKIRSTKLEDSAMYFCASSEELAGADEQYFGPGTRLTVT.

The chain is built from TRBV12-3 or TRBV12-4 and TRBJ1-1; 7 bases agree with TRBD1. This CDR3 region has 15 residues. With 7 bases clipped from V and 6 bases from J, the junction kept 14 bases outside the gene matches. CDR3 loop: CASTSGGHVIPEAFF. In DNA form, the CDR3 reads TGTGCCAGCACCTCAGGGGGGCATGTGATCCCTGAAGCTTTCTTT.

As regards this clonotype: Here the CDR3 omits its conserved ending phenylalanine or tryptophan, so a read error is the likely source. The rearrangement joins TRBV7-8 to TRBJ2-7, with no clear D. V gave up 0 bases and J gave up 0 bases, with 6 bases separating them. Germline values: CDR1 SGHVS, CDR2 FQNEAQ. CDR3 length: 14 amino acids. The CDR3 region is CASSLAAPSYEQYS. The CDR3 nucleotides read TGTGCCAGCAGCTTAGCAGCTCCCTCCTACGAGCAGTACTCC.

This clonotype was seen repeatedly, ten times or more. The chain uses TRBV2 and TRBJ1-2; D not certain. Germline-derived CDR1 and CDR2 are SNHLY and FYNNEI. The CDR3 sequence is 14 residues long. Trimming took off 5 bases at V and 2 bases at J, with 12 bases between the two ends. CDR3 sequence: CASSPFTENYGYTF. The CDR3, as DNA: TGTGCCAGCAGTCCCTTCACTGAGAACTATGGCTACACCTTC. Using reference TRBV2 and TRBJ1-2 for the parts outside the CDR3, the full variable domain is EPEVTQTPSHQVTQMGQEVILRCVPISNHLYFYWYRQILGQKVEFLVSFYNNEISEKSEIFDDQFSVERPDGSNFTLKIRSTKLEDSAMYFCASSPFTENYGYTFGSGTRLTVV.

Notes on this clonotype: The junction differs from germline at one of its ends, possibly a read error. This chain uses TRBV28 with TRBJ1-6, with TRBD1 identical over 9 bases. Per germline, CDR1 MDHEN and CDR2 SYDVKM. The CDR3 totals 15 residues. The CDR3 loop reads CASSLSGQGNSPLRF. CDR3 nucleotide sequence: TGTGCCAGCAGTTTATCGGGACAGGGTAATTCACCCCTCCGCTTT.

The chain recombines TRBV19 with TRBJ1-1; D unclear. This CDR3 has 15 amino acids. The V end lost 5 bases, the J end lost 2 bases, and 15 bases lay between the germline ends. CDR1 LNHDA and CDR2 SQIVND come from the germline V gene (reference sequence). This chain's CDR3 is CASSSGGQPNTEAFF. The CDR3 DNA reads TGTGCCAGTAGTTCGGGAGGGCAGCCCAACACTGAAGCTTTCTTT. Supplemented by reference TRBV19 and TRBJ1-1, the full variable domain reads DGGITQSPKYLFRKEGQNVTLSCEQNLNHDAMYWYRQDPGQGLRLIYYSQIVNDFQKGDIAEGYSVSREKKESFPLTVTSAQKNPTAFYLCASSSGGQPNTEAFFGQGTRLTVV.

This clonotype came up many times. This chain links TRBV2 with TRBJ1-1, with 12 bases fitting TRBD1. In germline, CDR1 is SNHLY, CDR2 FYNNEI. Germline trimming cut 4 bases from V and 1 base from J; bases unmatched to any gene: 7. This CDR3 has 17 amino acids. CDR3 DNA: TGTGCCAGCAGTGTCCTCGGGACAGGGGGCCAGAACACTGAAGCTTTCTTT. It is translated as CASSVLGTGGQNTEAFF.

This clonotype occurred a few times. The rearrangement links TRBV5-1 to TRBJ2-2, with D uncertain. The V gene's germline CDR1 is SGHRS and CDR2 YFSETQ. V was clipped by 4 bases and J by 2 bases, with 12 bases between them. This CDR3 comprises 15 residues. The CDR3 loop reads CASSTRNSNTGELFF. Written as DNA, the CDR3 is TGCGCCAGCAGCACCCGAAATTCTAACACCGGGGAGCTGTTTTTT.

V gene TRBV19 combines with J gene TRBJ2-7; tentatively, D is TRBD1 (6 bases). The CDR3 loop spans 13 amino acids. V lost 5 bases and J 6 bases, leaving 14 bases between the germline ends. CDR1 and CDR2 from the germline V gene are LNHDA and SQIVND (reference sequence). The CDR3 sequence: CASSVRDTFEQYF. DNA of the CDR3: TGTGCCAGTAGTGTCCGGGACACCTTCGAGCAGTACTTC.

This clonotype came up many times. Its ends do not fully match the called genes, so a read error is possible. The rearrangement joins TRBV5-1 to TRBJ1-5, with 10 positions matching TRBD1. There are 14 residues in the CDR3. The germline V gene encodes CDR1 SGHRS and CDR2 YFSETQ. The CDR3 sequence is CASSPGQGGQPQHF. CDR3 nucleotides: TGTGCCAGCAGCCCTGGACAGGGGGGACAGCCCCAGCATTTT.

About this clonotype itself: This may arise from a read error, as a much more abundant clone is one base away. The genes are TRBV28 and TRBJ2-2, with 7 bases fitting TRBD1. CDR1 and CDR2 from the germline V gene are MDHEN and SYDVKM. The CDR3 runs 16 residues. The CDR3, as DNA: TGTGCCAGCAGTTCCCTGACACAGGGGTTTACCGGGGAGCCGTTTTTT. Its protein product is CASSSLTQGFTGEPFF.

This clonotype was observed at least ten times. The DNA of the CDR3 is TGTGCCAGCAGTTCGGACGGGAACACTGAAGCTTTCTTT. It specifies CASSSDGNTEAFF. The chain has TRBV12-3 or TRBV12-4 and TRBJ1-1; D is ambiguous. Trimming took off 4 bases at V and 1 base at J, with 7 bases between the two ends. CDR3 length equals 13 residues.